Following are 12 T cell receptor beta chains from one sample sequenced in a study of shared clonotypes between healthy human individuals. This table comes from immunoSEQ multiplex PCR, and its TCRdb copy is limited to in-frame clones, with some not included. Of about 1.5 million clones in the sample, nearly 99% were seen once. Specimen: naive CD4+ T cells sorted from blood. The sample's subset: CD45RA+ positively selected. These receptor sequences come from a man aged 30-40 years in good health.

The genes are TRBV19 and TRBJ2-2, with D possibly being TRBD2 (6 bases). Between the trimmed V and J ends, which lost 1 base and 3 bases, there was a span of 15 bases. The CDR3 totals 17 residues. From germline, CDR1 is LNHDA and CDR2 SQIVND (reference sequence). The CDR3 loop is CASSIVGSGDYTGELFF. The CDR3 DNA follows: TGTGCCAGTAGTATAGTTGGTAGCGGAGATTACACCGGGGAGCTGTTTTTT.

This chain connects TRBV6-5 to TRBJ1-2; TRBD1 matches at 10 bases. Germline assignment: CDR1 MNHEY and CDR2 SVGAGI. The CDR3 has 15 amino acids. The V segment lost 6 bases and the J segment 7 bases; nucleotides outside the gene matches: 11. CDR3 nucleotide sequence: TGTGCCAGCAGATCCCGGACAGGGGGAGGTGGTGGCTACACCTTC. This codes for CASRSRTGGGGGYTF.

CDR3 amino acids: CATSPSGREGVNNEQFF. CDR3 nucleotides: TGTGCCACCAGCCCGAGCGGGCGGGAGGGAGTAAACAATGAGCAGTTCTTC. This chain connects TRBV15 to TRBJ2-1; TRBD2 matches at 9 bases. This CDR3 has 17 amino acids. J was trimmed by 5 bases and V by 5 bases; bases with no gene match: 13. Germline assignment: CDR1 LNHNV and CDR2 YYDKDF (reference sequence).

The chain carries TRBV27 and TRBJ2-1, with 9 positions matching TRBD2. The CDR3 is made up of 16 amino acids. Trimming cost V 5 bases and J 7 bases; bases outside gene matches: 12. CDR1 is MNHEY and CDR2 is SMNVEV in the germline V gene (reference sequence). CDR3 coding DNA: TGTGCCAGCAGTCATTACGCGGGAGGGCTAATTAATGAGCAGTTCTTC. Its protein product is CASSHYAGGLINEQFF.

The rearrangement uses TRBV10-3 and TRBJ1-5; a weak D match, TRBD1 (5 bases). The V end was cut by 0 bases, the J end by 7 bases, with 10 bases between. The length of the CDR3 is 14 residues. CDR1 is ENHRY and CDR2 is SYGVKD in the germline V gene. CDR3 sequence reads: CAISESQGGQPQHF. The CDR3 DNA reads TGTGCCATCAGTGAGTCGCAGGGCGGACAGCCCCAGCATTTT.

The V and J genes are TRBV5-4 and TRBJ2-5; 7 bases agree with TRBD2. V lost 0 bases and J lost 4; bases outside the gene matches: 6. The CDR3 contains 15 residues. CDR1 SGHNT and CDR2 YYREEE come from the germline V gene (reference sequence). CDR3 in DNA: TGTGCCAGCAGCTTGGGCGGGGGAGGAGGAGAGACCCAGTACTTC. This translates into CASSLGGGGGETQYF.

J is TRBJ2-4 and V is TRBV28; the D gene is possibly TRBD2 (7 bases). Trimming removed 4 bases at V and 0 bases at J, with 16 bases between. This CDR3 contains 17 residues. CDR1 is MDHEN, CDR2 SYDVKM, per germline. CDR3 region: CASSSPRGPLAKNIQYF. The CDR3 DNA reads TGTGCCAGCAGTTCCCCGCGGGGGCCTCTAGCCAAAAACATTCAGTACTTC.

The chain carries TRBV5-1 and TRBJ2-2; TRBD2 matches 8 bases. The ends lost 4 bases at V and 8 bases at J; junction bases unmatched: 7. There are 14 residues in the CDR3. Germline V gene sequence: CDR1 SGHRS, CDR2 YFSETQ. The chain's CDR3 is CASSISGILGELFF. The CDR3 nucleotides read TGCGCCAGCAGCATTAGCGGGATATTGGGGGAGCTGTTTTTT.

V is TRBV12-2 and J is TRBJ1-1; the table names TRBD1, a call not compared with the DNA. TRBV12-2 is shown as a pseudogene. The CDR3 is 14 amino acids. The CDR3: CASRPGQRHTEAFF. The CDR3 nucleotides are TGTGCAAGTCGCCCCGGACAGCGCCACACTGAAGCTTTCTTT.

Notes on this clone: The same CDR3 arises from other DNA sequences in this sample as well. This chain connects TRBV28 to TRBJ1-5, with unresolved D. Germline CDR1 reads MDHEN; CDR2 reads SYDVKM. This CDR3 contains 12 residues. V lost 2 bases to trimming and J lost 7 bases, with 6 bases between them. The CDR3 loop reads CASSLVRQPQHF. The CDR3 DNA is TGTGCCAGCAGTTTAGTGAGACAGCCCCAGCATTTT.

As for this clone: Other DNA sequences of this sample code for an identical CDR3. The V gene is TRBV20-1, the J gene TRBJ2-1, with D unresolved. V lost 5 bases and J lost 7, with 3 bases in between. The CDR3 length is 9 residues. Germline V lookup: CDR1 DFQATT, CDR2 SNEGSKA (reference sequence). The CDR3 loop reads CSARNEQFF. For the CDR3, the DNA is TGCAGTGCTCGGAATGAGCAGTTCTTC.

The CDR3 is CASSLQGAHEQFF. As DNA, the CDR3 is TGTGCCAGCAGTCTCCAGGGGGCACATGAGCAGTTCTTC. The chain combines TRBV7-9 with TRBJ2-1; 8 bases map to TRBD1. The CDR3 runs 13 residues. Trimming at V came to 6 bases and at J to 8 bases, leaving 6 bases not matched to a gene. CDR1 and CDR2 from the germline V gene are SEHNR and FQNEAQ (reference sequence).